This T cell receptor (beta chain) originates from a study of molecular identifiers for immune sequencing clone quantification. The CDR3 runs 15 residues. Trimming removed 6 bases from V and 9 bases from J, with 22 bases in between. Germline V gene sequence: CDR1 SGDLS, CDR2 YYNGEE. Comments on this clonotype: The antigen remains undetermined.

Whole-study findings and limits: Among effectors, clones above 20 RNA copies held over 99% of molecules; among naive cells, under 1%.

Previously published methods and listed TCR primers were used for the bulk TCR libraries. Using its own MiXCR run on the PCR reads, TCRdb lists one record per CDR3 protein. Among 68,000 or so distinct CDR3 sequences, around a sixth were seen once, and the ten largest hold approximately 1.5%. This sequence joins TRBV9 and TRBJ2-1; D might be TRBD1 (5 bases). Sequencing used naive CD8+ T cells from blood, with Jurkat cell RNA spiked in. Subset noted: FACS-sorted CD8+CD4-CCR7+CD45RA+ naive T cells. This receptor was obtained from a human donor in good health. Some libraries in this study had Jurkat cell RNA spiked in. The CDR3 DNA follows: TGTGCCAGCACCCCTCGGCAGGGTTTGTTCGGTGAGCAGTTCTTC. The encoded protein is CASTPRQGLFGEQFF.